These 23 T cell receptor beta chains originate from one sample sequenced in a study of STAT5B mutations in CD4+ large granular lymphocyte leukemia. TCRdb's copy holds only in-frame clones and misses some; the assay was immunoSEQ multiplex PCR. The sample contains some 19,000 clones, about 75% of which appear only once. The specimen sequenced was CD4+ T cells from blood buffy coats. The receptors were sampled from a human donor in good health.

In its sample, this clone was seen a few times. The rearrangement links TRBV5-1 to TRBJ1-1, with a possible D match to TRBD1 (6 bases). Looked up from germline, CDR1 is SGHRS and CDR2 is YFSETQ. The V end lost 5 bases, the J end lost 5 bases, and 16 bases lay between the germline ends. This CDR3 is built from 14 residues. The CDR3 nucleotides are TGCGCCAGCAGATGGGACAACGCGGAGACTGAAGCTTTCTTT. It encodes CASRWDNAETEAFF.

The V call is TRBV2, the J call TRBJ2-7; a possible D gene is TRBD1 (6 bases). The CDR3 is 13 residues long. V lost 7 bases to trimming and J lost 1 base, with 11 bases between them. CDR1 and CDR2 from the germline V gene are SNHLY and FYNNEI. The CDR3 sequence is CASNRDRSYEQYF. For the CDR3, the DNA is TGTGCCAGCAATCGAGACAGGTCCTACGAGCAGTACTTC.

V gene TRBV30 combines with J gene TRBJ1-4; D is possibly TRBD1 (5 bases). CDR1 is GTSNPN and CDR2 is SVGIG in the germline V gene (reference sequence). This CDR3 contains 15 residues. Trimming shortened V by 4 bases and J by 8 bases, and 20 bases separated the two germline ends. The CDR3, as DNA: TGTGCCTGGATGGACCCAGGGCCTCTTAGAGAAAAACTGTTTTTT. It encodes CAWMDPGPLREKLFF.

The CDR3 DNA is TGTGCCAGTAGTATGGAGGGGCTCCAGCCCCAGCATTTT. Translation: CASSMEGLQPQHF. The chain is built from TRBV19 and TRBJ1-5; D might be TRBD1 (5 bases). This CDR3 comprises 13 residues. Germline CDR1 and CDR2: LNHDA and SQIVND (reference sequence). With 3 bases removed from V and 7 bases from J, the gap between germline ends came to 10 bases.

This clone has more than one count but fewer than ten. The CDR3 sequence: CASSFSPGETEAFF. The CDR3, as DNA: TGCGCCAGCAGCTTCTCCCCAGGGGAAACTGAAGCTTTCTTT. The chain has TRBV5-1 and TRBJ1-1, with D perhaps matching TRBD1 (6 bases). V shed 2 bases and J shed 5 bases, with 13 bases lying between them. Germline CDR1 is SGHRS and CDR2 is YFSETQ. The CDR3 consists of 14 residues.

The chain combines TRBV9 with TRBJ2-3, with 8 nucleotides matching TRBD1. The CDR3 totals 15 residues. Germline CDR1 and CDR2: SGDLS and YYNGEE. The trim removed 0 bases at V and 7 bases at J, leaving 7 bases unmatched. The CDR3 DNA is TGTGCCAGCAGCGTAGTCCCAGGGGGCACTAATACGCAGTATTTT. Its protein product is CASSVVPGGTNTQYF.

The gene calls are TRBV9 and TRBJ2-1; D is unresolved. Germline lookup yields CDR1 SGDLS and CDR2 YYNGEE. V was clipped by 0 bases and J by 7 bases, with 11 bases between them. This CDR3 is 14 amino acids long. CDR3 amino acids: CASSVGGLRNEQFF. CDR3 bases: TGTGCCAGCAGCGTAGGTGGGTTGAGGAATGAGCAGTTCTTC. Full variable domain (remainder filled in from reference TRBV9 and TRBJ2-1): DSGVTQTPKHLITATGQRVTLRCSPRSGDLSVYWYQQSLDQGLQFLIQYYNGEERAKGNILERFSAQQFPDLHSELNLSSLELGDSALYFCASSVGGLRNEQFFGPGTRLTVL.

This chain uses TRBV19 with TRBJ1-1; D is undetermined. CDR3 length: 12 amino acids. Germline loops: CDR1 LNHDA, CDR2 SQIVND (reference sequence). Trimming took 6 bases from V and 3 from J, leaving 8 bases between them. The CDR3 DNA follows: TGTGCCAGTAGGGAGGTAGACACTGAAGCTTTCTTT. It specifies CASREVDTEAFF.

The CDR3 protein is CASTTYGGENTEAFF. The CDR3 nucleotides are TGTGCCAGCACCACCTACGGGGGAGAGAACACTGAAGCTTTCTTT. The chain couples TRBV11-2 to TRBJ1-1; D possibly corresponds to TRBD1 (5 bases). Germline lookup yields CDR1 SGHAT and CDR2 FQNNGV. The CDR3 loop spans 15 amino acids. V was clipped by 7 bases and J by 1 base, with 16 bases between them.

The chain uses TRBV5-1 and TRBJ1-1, with TRBD1 identical over 9 bases. This CDR3 spans 13 amino acids. Germline trimming cut 4 bases from V and 4 bases from J; bases unmatched to any gene: 2. CDR1 is SGHRS and CDR2 is YFSETQ in the germline V gene. CDR3 protein: CASSRDRVTEAFF. CDR3 DNA sequence: TGCGCCAGCAGCCGGGACAGGGTCACTGAAGCTTTCTTT.

The chain couples TRBV4-3 to TRBJ2-2, with TRBD2 matching over 12 bases. Per the germline V gene, CDR1 is LGHNA and CDR2 is YSLEER. This CDR3 has 19 residues. After removal of 0 bases from V and 3 bases from J, the junction contained 8 bases not matched to a gene. The CDR3, as DNA: TGCGCCAGCAGCCAAGAACGCCTAGCGGGGGGGTACGACACCGGGGAGCTGTTTTTT. Protein product: CASSQERLAGGYDTGELFF.

The chain employs TRBV27 and TRBJ2-7; unclear D gene. V lost 8 bases and J 3 bases, leaving 17 bases between the germline ends. Per germline, CDR1 MNHEY and CDR2 SMNVEV (reference sequence). This CDR3 has 14 residues. The CDR3 region has the DNA TGTGCCAGCTCGTCAATAGACAAAAACTACGAGCAGTACTTC. Translating it yields CASSSIDKNYEQYF.

This chain connects TRBV7-8 to TRBJ1-2, with a possible D match to TRBD1 (5 bases). This CDR3 is built from 13 residues. V gave up 3 bases and J gave up 8 bases, with 13 bases separating them. Looked up from germline, CDR1 is SGHVS and CDR2 is FQNEAQ. CDR3 nucleotides: TGTGCCAGCAGCTTCCGAGACAGAGGCGGCTACACCTTC. Protein: CASSFRDRGGYTF.

V is TRBV7-9 and J is TRBJ2-7; 7 nucleotides line up with TRBD1. The trim removed 3 bases at V and 6 bases at J, leaving 8 bases unmatched. The CDR3 runs 14 residues. Germline V gene sequence: CDR1 SEHNR, CDR2 FQNEAQ (reference sequence). The CDR3 nucleotides read TGTGCCAGCAGCTTGGACAGGTTTCTCTCCGAGCAGTACTTC. Translated: CASSLDRFLSEQYF.

The V and J genes are TRBV5-1 and TRBJ2-4, with D perhaps matching TRBD1 or TRBD2 (5 bases each). The ends were cut back, 6 bases at V and 3 bases at J, with 13 bases in the middle. This CDR3 is 14 amino acids long. Germline V gene data show CDR1 as SGHRS and CDR2 as YFSETQ. The CDR3 protein is CASMGDSGKNIQYF. CDR3 in DNA: TGCGCCAGCATGGGGGATTCGGGCAAAAACATTCAGTACTTC.

The rearrangement joins TRBV5-6 to TRBJ1-2; a possible D gene is TRBD1 (6 bases). V was pared by 5 bases and J by 5 bases, with 13 bases between. The CDR3 runs 13 residues. Germline CDR1 is SGHDT and CDR2 is YYEEEE. This CDR3 is CASREDRNYGYTF. CDR3 DNA: TGTGCCAGCAGAGAAGACAGGAATTATGGCTACACCTTC.

V is TRBV7-2 and J is TRBJ2-3; 11 bases agree with TRBD2. V lost 5 bases and J lost 1; bases outside the gene matches: 5. From germline, CDR1 is SGHTA and CDR2 FQGNSA. This CDR3 has 16 residues. The CDR3 sequence: CASSPRTSGRTDTQYF. The DNA of the CDR3 is TGTGCCAGCAGCCCTCGGACTAGCGGGCGCACAGATACGCAGTATTTT.

This sequence joins TRBV28 and TRBJ1-5; the D gene is possibly TRBD1 (5 bases). This CDR3 region has 15 residues. The V gene lost 4 bases and the J gene lost 1 base, with 11 bases spanning the gap. Germline V gives CDR1 MDHEN, CDR2 SYDVKM. The CDR3 sequence is CASSSGTISNQPQHF. The CDR3 region has the DNA TGTGCCAGCAGTTCCGGGACGATAAGCAATCAGCCCCAGCATTTT.

The chain has TRBV5-1 and TRBJ2-3; D ambiguous. The CDR3 is 14 residues long. CDR1 and CDR2 (germline): SGHRS, YFSETQ. The V end was cut by 0 bases, the J end by 6 bases, with 11 bases between. CDR3 coding DNA: TGCGCCAGCAGCTTGGGGTTAGACTCGGATACGCAGTATTTT. It specifies CASSLGLDSDTQYF.

V is TRBV7-9 and J is TRBJ1-1; no clear D gene. V dropped 5 bases and J dropped 0 bases, with 13 bases sitting between them. Germline V gives CDR1 SEHNR, CDR2 FQNEAQ (reference sequence). The CDR3 has 15 amino acids. The CDR3 here is CASSPITGMNTEAFF. DNA for the CDR3: TGTGCCAGCAGCCCTATAACTGGGATGAACACTGAAGCTTTCTTT.

This clone was detected only once. The rearrangement uses TRBV27 and TRBJ2-3; D is possibly TRBD1 (6 bases). V was cut by 6 bases and J by 0 bases, with 10 bases left in between. CDR3 length: 14 amino acids. CDR1 and CDR2 from the germline V gene are MNHEY and SMNVEV (reference sequence). CDR3 region: CASRTTGSTDTQYF. The DNA of the CDR3 is TGTGCCAGCAGGACGACAGGAAGCACAGATACGCAGTATTTT.

This clone turned up a few times. V usage is TRBV7-2 and J usage is TRBJ1-1, with a weak D call TRBD1 (5 bases). V was cut by 3 bases and J by 6 bases, with 8 bases left in between. CDR3 length equals 12 residues. Germline CDR1 is SGHTA and CDR2 is FQGNSA. CDR3 sequence reads: CASSLRDAEAFF. The CDR3 bases are TGTGCCAGCAGCTTGAGGGACGCTGAAGCTTTCTTT.

The rearrangement uses TRBV5-8 and TRBJ2-7; D tentatively reads TRBD1 or TRBD2 (5 bases each). The CDR3 has 14 amino acids. Germline CDR1 is SGHTS and CDR2 is YDEGEE. V was shortened by 4 bases and J by 4 bases, with 15 bases between the two germline ends. This CDR3 reads CASSPGTPTYEQYF. The CDR3 region has the DNA TGTGCCAGCAGCCCCGGGACGCCGACTTACGAGCAGTACTTC. Based on the CDR3 plus reference TRBV5-8 and TRBJ2-7, the full variable domain is EAGVTQSPTHLIKTRGQQATLRCSPISGHTSVYWYQQALGLGLQFLLWYDEGEERNRGNFPPRFSGRQFPNYSSELNVNALELEDSALYLCASSPGTPTYEQYFGPGTRLTVT.